This is a list of T cell receptor beta chains from one sample in a study of cytomegalovirus exposure and HLA in healthy donors. Sequencing used immunoSEQ multiplex PCR; TCRdb keeps in-frame clones, though not all of them. The data show under 250,000 clones, around 80% seen once. Sequenced: PBMCs. These receptors were obtained from a boy aged 5 to 17 in good health and CMV-seronegative. Both conserved end residues are trimmed from each CDR3. The D gene is left open where the match is weak.

v_gene,j_gene,d_gene,CDR3aa
TRBV5-6,TRBJ1-1,.,ASSLGLQNTEAF
TRBV19,TRBJ1-2,.,ASSSLEQIYGYT
TRBV15,TRBJ2-5,.,ATSRVLDSQETQY
TRBV6-5,TRBJ2-7,TRBD2,ATSPGGPREQY
TRBV2,TRBJ1-1,.,ASTAMEGFGTEAF
TRBV19,TRBJ1-2,.,ASSIGYGPEYGYT
TRBV6-5,TRBJ1-1,TRBD1,ASSYRTGWTEAF
TRBV4-1,TRBJ1-3,.,ASSQYPRETGNTIY
TRBV15,TRBJ2-7,TRBD1,ATSRDRGYEQY
TRBV5-4,TRBJ1-2,.,ASSWGDGTGYT
TRBV2,TRBJ2-1,TRBD2,ASSSGGAQQF
TRBV5-4,TRBJ1-1,.,ASSLDSSHTEAF
TRBV5-1,TRBJ2-1,.,ASSLATAEQF
TRBV27,TRBJ2-7,.,ASSLRARSGVEQY
TRBV9,TRBJ2-7,.,ASSVEAGWVEQY
TRBV10-3,TRBJ1-1,.,AISDWQDESEAF
TRBV29-1,TRBJ2-3,.,SVEEPGTTQY
TRBV28,TRBJ1-3,.,ARTADSPRSGNTIY
TRBV19,TRBJ1-5,TRBD1,ASSIARQGAGQPQH
TRBV5-1,TRBJ2-1,TRBD2,ASSLAGAGGRGEQF
TRBV6-5,TRBJ2-7,TRBD2,ASSYRTSGYEQY
TRBV6-1,TRBJ2-1,TRBD1,ASSGKTGWPYNEQF
TRBV6-9,TRBJ1-1,.,ASSYRRGARDTEAF
TRBV6-5,TRBJ1-1,TRBD1,ASSTTGGFRAF
TRBV19,TRBJ1-2,.,ASRARGGTNYGYT